One sample yielded the 9 T cell receptor beta chains listed below, sequenced in a study of blood T cell repertoires in COVID-19 (dated by TCRdb to 2020 to 2021). The library was produced with the immunoSEQ multiplex PCR assay. TCRdb obtained this table from immuneACCESS and retained in-frame rearrangements with V and J assigned. These tables miss some clones; where compared with another copy, unresolved V genes account for less than half of the shortfall, and the remainder is unexplained. In all, the sample holds about 340,000 clones, and 80% to 90% of those were seen once. The ten largest clones take up approximately 4.6% of the sample. The sample was PBMCs or T cells enriched from blood (not recorded which). The receptors originated from a woman between 40 and 50 years old with acute COVID-19.

The rearrangement uses TRBV6-5 and TRBJ2-3, with a weak D call TRBD2 (5 bases). The CDR3 consists of 13 residues. With 4 bases removed from V and 4 bases from J, the gap between germline ends came to 9 bases. The V gene's germline CDR1 is MNHEY and CDR2 SVGAGI. The CDR3 region has the DNA TGTGCCAGCAGTTGGAGGCCCGCAGATACGCAGTATTTT. Translated: CASSWRPADTQYF.

The sample holds a few counts of this clone. The rearrangement joins TRBV24-1 to TRBJ2-3; perhaps TRBD2 as D (5 bases). The CDR3 extends over 12 amino acids. Germline V gene sequence: CDR1 KGHDR, CDR2 SFDVKD. V lost 5 bases to trimming and J lost 8 bases, with 10 bases between them. The CDR3 DNA sequence: TGTGCCACCAGTGCCGGGGAAAGTACGCAGTATTTT. Its translation is CATSAGESTQYF.

The gene calls are TRBV5-1 and TRBJ1-1; D is possibly TRBD1 (6 bases). Germline values: CDR1 SGHRS, CDR2 YFSETQ. Trimming shortened V by 2 bases and J by 2 bases, and 16 bases separated the two germline ends. This CDR3 spans 16 amino acids. CDR3 sequence reads: CASSFMSVGANTEAFF. The CDR3, as DNA: TGCGCCAGCAGCTTCATGTCAGTGGGGGCTAACACTGAAGCTTTCTTT.

The V gene is TRBV5-1, the J gene TRBJ2-3; 13 bases are shared with TRBD2. The CDR3 is made up of 16 amino acids. V dropped 4 bases and J dropped 6; count of bases not matched to a gene: 8. The germline V gene has CDR1 SGHRS and CDR2 YFSETQ. DNA for the CDR3: TGCGCCAGCAGCGCGGGACTAGCGGGGCCAGGGGATACGCAGTATTTT. Translation: CASSAGLAGPGDTQYF.

Note on this clone: The junction departs from germline at one end; a sequencing error may be responsible. The chain carries TRBV7-7 and TRBJ2-1; 12 nucleotides align to TRBD2. This CDR3 contains 15 residues. Germline V CDR1 and CDR2: SSHAT, FNYEAQ (reference sequence). The CDR3 reads CASSRDGLAGSEQFF. In DNA form, the CDR3 reads TGTGCTAGCAGCAGAGACGGACTAGCGGGAAGTGAGCAGTTCTTC. Full variable domain (remainder filled in from reference TRBV7-7 and TRBJ2-1): GAGVSQSPRYKVTKRGQDVTLRCDPISSHATLYWYQQALGQGPEFLTYFNYEAQPDKSGLPSDRFSAERPEGSISTLTIQRTEQRDSAMYRCASSRDGLAGSEQFFGPGTRLTVL.

This clone was seen a few times. The chain joins TRBV7-6 to TRBJ2-1; the D is unclear. CDR3 length equals 13 residues. CDR1 and CDR2 (germline): SGHVS, FNYEAQ. V dropped 5 bases and J dropped 2 bases, with 7 bases sitting between them. CDR3 amino acids: CASSTTAYNEQFF. The CDR3 DNA sequence: TGTGCCAGCAGCACGACTGCCTACAATGAGCAGTTCTTC.

Notes on this clone: Other DNA sequences from this sample encode an identical CDR3 as well. The gene calls are TRBV2 and TRBJ2-1, with 8 bases aligning to TRBD2. CDR1 SNHLY and CDR2 FYNNEI come from the germline V gene. The CDR3 spans 15 residues. V lost 2 bases and J lost 4; bases outside the gene matches: 4. The CDR3 loop is CASSELSGSYNEQFF. CDR3 nucleotide sequence: TGTGCCAGCAGTGAATTAAGCGGGAGTTACAATGAGCAGTTCTTC.

The CDR3 DNA reads as TGTGCCAGCAGCCAGCCTGACTCGTCTCCTGGCTACACCTTC. This sequence encodes CASSQPDSSPGYTF. This chain uses TRBV4-2 with TRBJ1-2; D remains unclear. Looked up from germline, CDR1 is LGHNA and CDR2 is YNFKEQ. V lost 3 bases, J lost 7 bases, and 15 bases lay in between. The CDR3 has 14 residues.

The chain employs TRBV19 and TRBJ1-1; D gene uncertain. Germline V gene lookup returns CDR1 LNHDA and CDR2 SQIVND (reference sequence). The CDR3 runs 13 residues. The V end lost 5 bases, the J end lost 6 bases, and 13 bases lay between the germline ends. The CDR3 coding sequence is TGTGCCAGTAGTTCGGGAGATTCGGCTGAAGCTTTCTTT. Translated, it gives CASSSGDSAEAFF.